This T cell receptor beta chain was documented in a study of T cells in Graves' hyperthyroidism and ophthalmopathy. Study context: Staff took peripheral blood when the initial diagnosis was made, before any treatment began.

Researchers amplified the TCR beta CDR3 regions from RNA transcripts. A set of HTBI primers served as the primers for a first-round RT-PCR of the TCR CDR3. TCRdb fed the multiplex PCR reads into MiXCR, producing one record per CDR3 protein. Of approximately 600,000 distinct CDR3 sequences in the sample, over 11% are singletons; the top ten hold almost 6%. In making diagnoses, clinical symptoms, serum thyroxine and TRAb, thyroid ultrasound and orbital computed tomography were all used. This blood was taken when hyperthyroidism was first diagnosed, before any ophthalmopathy symptoms existed. The authors obtained PBMCs from more than 8 ml of fresh peripheral blood. This clonotype was counted at least ten times. The V gene's germline CDR1 is SGHAT and CDR2 FQNNGV. V was clipped by 5 bases and J by 0 bases, with 16 bases between them. CDR3 length: 16 amino acids.

The chain couples TRBV11-2 to TRBJ2-5, with D possibly TRBD2 on 5 matching bases. The clonotype originates from a woman aged 25 to 45 with Graves' hyperthyroidism that later progressed to Graves' ophthalmopathy. The material sequenced was blood. The CDR3 sequence: CASSPRRGVYQETQYF. In nucleotides, the CDR3 is TGTGCCAGCAGCCCGCGTCGGGGAGTGTACCAAGAGACCCAGTACTTC.